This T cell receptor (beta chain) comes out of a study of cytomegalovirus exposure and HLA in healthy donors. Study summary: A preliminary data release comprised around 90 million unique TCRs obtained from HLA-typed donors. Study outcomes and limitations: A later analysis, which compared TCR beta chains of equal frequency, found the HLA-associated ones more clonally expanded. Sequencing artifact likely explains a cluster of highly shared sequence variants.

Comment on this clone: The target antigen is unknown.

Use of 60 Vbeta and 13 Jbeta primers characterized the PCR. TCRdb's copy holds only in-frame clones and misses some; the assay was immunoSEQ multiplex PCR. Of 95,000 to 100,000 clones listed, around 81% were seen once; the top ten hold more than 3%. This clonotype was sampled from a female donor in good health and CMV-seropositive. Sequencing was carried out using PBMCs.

CDR3 in DNA: TGTGCCAGTAGAGCACGTTATGGCTACACCTTC. Translating gives CASRARYGYTF. The chain joins TRBV19 to TRBJ1-2; D unresolved. The CDR3 has 11 residues. Trimming shortened V by 6 bases and J by 5 bases, and 7 bases separated the two germline ends. Germline values: CDR1 LNHDA, CDR2 SQIVND (reference sequence).